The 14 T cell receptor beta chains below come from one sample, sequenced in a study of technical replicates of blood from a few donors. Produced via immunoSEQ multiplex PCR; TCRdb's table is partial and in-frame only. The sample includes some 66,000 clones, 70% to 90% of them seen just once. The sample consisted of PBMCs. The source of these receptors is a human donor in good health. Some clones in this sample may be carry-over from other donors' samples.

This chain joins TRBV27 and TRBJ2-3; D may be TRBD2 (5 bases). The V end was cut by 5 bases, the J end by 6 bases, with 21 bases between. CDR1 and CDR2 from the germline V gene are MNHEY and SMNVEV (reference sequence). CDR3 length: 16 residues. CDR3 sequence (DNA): TGTGCCAGCAGTCCCCGGGGTACCTGGATGCGTGATACGCAGTATTTT. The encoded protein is CASSPRGTWMRDTQYF.

CDR3 residues: CASSDGQGNTGELFF. CDR3 nucleotides: TGTGCCAGCAGTGACGGGCAGGGGAACACCGGGGAGCTGTTTTTT. The chain joins TRBV6-4 to TRBJ2-2, with D maybe TRBD1 (5 bases). Germline assignment: CDR1 MRHNA and CDR2 SNTAGT. The CDR3 contains 15 residues. Trimming cost V 2 bases and J 1 base, with 8 bases left between them.

DNA of the CDR3: TGCGCCAGCAGCCAAGATAGCATCAAGTCTTACTCTGGAAACACCATATATTTT. Translated: CASSQDSIKSYSGNTIYF. V usage is TRBV4-3 and J usage is TRBJ1-3; D is ambiguous. With 0 bases removed from V and 0 bases from J, the gap between germline ends came to 15 bases. CDR3 size: 18 residues. CDR1 is LGHNA, CDR2 YSLEER, per germline.

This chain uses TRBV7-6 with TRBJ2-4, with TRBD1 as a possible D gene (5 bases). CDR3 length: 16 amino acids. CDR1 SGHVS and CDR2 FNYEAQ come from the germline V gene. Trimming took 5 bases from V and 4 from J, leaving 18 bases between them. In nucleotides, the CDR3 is TGTGCCAGCAGCCAGGGAAGGGGCGGCCATAAAAACATTCAGTACTTC. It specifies CASSQGRGGHKNIQYF. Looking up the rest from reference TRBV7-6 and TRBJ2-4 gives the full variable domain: GAGVSQSPRYKVTKRGQDVALRCDPISGHVSLYWYRQALGQGPEFLTYFNYEAQQDKSGLPNDRFSAERPEGSISTLTIQRTEQRDSAMYRCASSQGRGGHKNIQYFGAGTRLSVL.

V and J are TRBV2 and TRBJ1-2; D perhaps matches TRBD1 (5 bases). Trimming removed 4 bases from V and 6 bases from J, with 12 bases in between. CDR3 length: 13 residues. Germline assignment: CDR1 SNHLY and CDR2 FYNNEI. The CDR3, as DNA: TGTGCCAGCAGTGCGCGGGGGAGAGATGGCTACACCTTC. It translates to CASSARGRDGYTF.

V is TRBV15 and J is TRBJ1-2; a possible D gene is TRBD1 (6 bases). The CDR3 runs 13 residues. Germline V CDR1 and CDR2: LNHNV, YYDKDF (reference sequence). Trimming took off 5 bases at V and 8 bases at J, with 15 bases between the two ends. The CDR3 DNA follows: TGTGCCACCAGCCGCTCAGGGGCCCAGGGCTACACCTTC. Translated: CATSRSGAQGYTF.

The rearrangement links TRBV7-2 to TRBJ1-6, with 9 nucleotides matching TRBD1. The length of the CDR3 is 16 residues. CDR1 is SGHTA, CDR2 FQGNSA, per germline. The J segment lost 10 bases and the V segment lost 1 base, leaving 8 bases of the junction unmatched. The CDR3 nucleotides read TGTGCCAGCAGCTTAGGGGGACAGGGAGGGTCGTCACCCCTCCACTTT. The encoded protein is CASSLGGQGGSSPLHF.

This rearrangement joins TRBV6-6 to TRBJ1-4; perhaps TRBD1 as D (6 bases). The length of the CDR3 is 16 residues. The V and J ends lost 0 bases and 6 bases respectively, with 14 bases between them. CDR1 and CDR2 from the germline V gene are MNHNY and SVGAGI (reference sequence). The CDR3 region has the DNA TGTGCCAGCAGTTACTCGAGCAGGGGATCGGATGAAAAACTGTTTTTT. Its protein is CASSYSSRGSDEKLFF.

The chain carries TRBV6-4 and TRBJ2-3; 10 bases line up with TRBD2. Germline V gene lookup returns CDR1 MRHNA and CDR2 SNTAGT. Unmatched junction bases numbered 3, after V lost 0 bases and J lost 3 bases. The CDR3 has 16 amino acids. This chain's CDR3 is CASSDSVAGGTDTQYF. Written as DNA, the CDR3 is TGTGCCAGCAGTGACTCCGTAGCGGGGGGAACAGATACGCAGTATTTT.

The DNA for the CDR3 is TGTGCCAGCAGCTACCTCGGGACAGGGGTGAATTCACCCCTCCACTTT. It codes for CASSYLGTGVNSPLHF. This rearrangement joins TRBV7-2 to TRBJ1-6; 10 bases are shared with TRBD1. The trim removed 4 bases at V and 7 bases at J, leaving 7 bases unmatched. Germline CDR1 reads SGHTA; CDR2 reads FQGNSA. The CDR3 has 16 residues.

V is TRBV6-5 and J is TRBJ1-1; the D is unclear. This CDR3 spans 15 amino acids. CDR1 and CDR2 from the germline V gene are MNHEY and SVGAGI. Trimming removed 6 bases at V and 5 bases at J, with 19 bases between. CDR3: CASSPTTRHRTEAFF. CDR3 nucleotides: TGTGCCAGCAGCCCTACGACAAGGCATCGGACTGAAGCTTTCTTT.

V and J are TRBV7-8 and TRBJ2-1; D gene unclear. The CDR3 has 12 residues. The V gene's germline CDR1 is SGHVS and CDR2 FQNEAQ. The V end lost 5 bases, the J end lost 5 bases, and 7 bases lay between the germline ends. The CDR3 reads CASSPLHNEQFF. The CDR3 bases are TGTGCCAGCAGCCCCCTCCACAATGAGCAGTTCTTC.

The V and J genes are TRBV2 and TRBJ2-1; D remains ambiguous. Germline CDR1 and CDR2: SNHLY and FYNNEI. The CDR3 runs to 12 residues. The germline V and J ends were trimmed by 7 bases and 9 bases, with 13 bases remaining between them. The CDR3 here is CASIAGGSEQFF. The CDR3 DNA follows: TGTGCCAGCATCGCTGGCGGCAGTGAGCAGTTCTTC.

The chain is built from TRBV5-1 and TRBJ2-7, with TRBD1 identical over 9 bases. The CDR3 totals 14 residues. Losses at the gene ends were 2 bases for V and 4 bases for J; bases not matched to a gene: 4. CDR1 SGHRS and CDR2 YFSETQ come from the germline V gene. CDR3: CASSFGQGRYEQYF. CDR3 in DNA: TGCGCCAGCAGCTTTGGACAGGGGCGTTACGAGCAGTACTTC.